The T cell receptor beta chain described here comes from a study of cytomegalovirus exposure and HLA in healthy donors. In regard to this clone: Its antigen is unidentified.

The PCR contained 60 Vbeta and 13 Jbeta primers. Produced via immunoSEQ multiplex PCR; TCRdb's table is partial and in-frame only. In the table there are over 150,000 clones, over 80% of which are singletons. CDR1 and CDR2 (germline): LGHNA, YSLEER. V dropped 2 bases and J dropped 2 bases, with 9 bases sitting between them. There are 14 residues in the CDR3. General study results and limits: TCR association rates varied by HLA locus in a later analysis, with DRB1 highest and HLA-C lowest. Most of the TCR beta V segments (in an earlier analysis) were productive either about 87% or about 30% of the time. A later analysis reportedly identified an Asian-associated ancestry cluster as carrying fewer N-insertions than the approximately 670-donor mean. Most TCR sequences showed up rarely, but some public TCRs showed up in many donors.

This clonotype originated in a human donor in good health. The source material was PBMCs. The rearrangement links TRBV4-3 to TRBJ1-2, with TRBD1 as a possible D gene (5 bases). This chain's CDR3 is CASSQTGTNYGYTF. The CDR3 DNA follows: TGCGCCAGCAGCCAAACAGGCACGAACTATGGCTACACCTTC.